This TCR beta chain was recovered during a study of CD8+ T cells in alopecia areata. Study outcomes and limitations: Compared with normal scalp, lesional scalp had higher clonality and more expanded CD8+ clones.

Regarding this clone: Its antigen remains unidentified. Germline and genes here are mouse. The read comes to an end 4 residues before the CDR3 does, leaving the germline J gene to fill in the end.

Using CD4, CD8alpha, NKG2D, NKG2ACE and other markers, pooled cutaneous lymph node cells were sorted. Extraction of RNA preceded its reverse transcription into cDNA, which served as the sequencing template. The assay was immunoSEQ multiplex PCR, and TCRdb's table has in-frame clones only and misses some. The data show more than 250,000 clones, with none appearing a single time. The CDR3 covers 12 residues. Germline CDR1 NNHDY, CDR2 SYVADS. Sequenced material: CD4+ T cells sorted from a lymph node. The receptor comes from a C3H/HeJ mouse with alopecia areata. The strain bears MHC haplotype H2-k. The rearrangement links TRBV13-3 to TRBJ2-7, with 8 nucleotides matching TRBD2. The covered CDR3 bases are TGTGCCAGCAGTCAACTGGGGGAT. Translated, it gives CASSQLGD. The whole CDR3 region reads CASSQLGDEQYF.